The 4 T cell receptor beta chains given below trace back to one sample, sequenced in a study of blood T cell repertoires in COVID-19. Using immunoSEQ multiplex PCR, the repertoire was profiled, and TCRdb retains in-frame clones only, with some absent. The profile shows approximately 160,000 clones, about 81% of them singletons. Sequenced material: peripheral blood. Every receptor here comes from a man in his 60s with active or convalescent COVID-19.

The chain recombines TRBV29-1 with TRBJ1-4; D call uncertain. V was pared by 1 base and J by 1 base, with 10 bases between. CDR3 length equals 15 residues. Per the germline V gene, CDR1 is SQVTM and CDR2 is ANQGSEA. The CDR3: CSVEGGRGTNEKLFF. In nucleotides, the CDR3 is TGCAGCGTTGAAGGAGGACGGGGAACTAATGAAAAACTGTTTTTT. The whole variable domain, remainder taken from reference TRBV29-1 and TRBJ1-4, is SAVISQKPSRDICQRGTSLTIQCQVDSQVTMMFWYRQQPGQSLTLIATANQGSEATYESGFVIDKFPISRPNLTFSTLTVSNMSPEDSSIYLCSVEGGRGTNEKLFFGSGTQLSVL.

The chain joins TRBV7-2 to TRBJ2-7, with 10 bases lining up with TRBD2. The germline CDR1 and CDR2 sequences are SGHTA and FQGNSA. This CDR3 spans 14 amino acids. V was pared by 4 bases and J by 4 bases, with 4 bases of the junction left unmatched. CDR3 nucleotides: TGTGCCAGCAGCTCTTTACTAGCGGGGTACGAGCAGTACTTC. This encodes CASSSLLAGYEQYF. The full variable domain, with the rest looked up from reference TRBV7-2 and TRBJ2-7, is GAGVSQSPSNKVTEKGKDVELRCDPISGHTALYWYRQSLGQGLEFLIYFQGNSAPDKSGLPSDRFSAERTGGSVSTLTIQRTQQEDSAVYLCASSSLLAGYEQYFGPGTRLTVT.

The chain couples TRBV6-5 to TRBJ1-2; perhaps TRBD1 as D (5 bases). This CDR3 spans 13 amino acids. Trimming took off 0 bases at V and 8 bases at J, with 10 bases between the two ends. Germline CDR1 reads MNHEY; CDR2 reads SVGAGI. CDR3 DNA: TGTGCCAGCAGTTACTCAGGGGTGGGCGGCTACACCTTC. Translation: CASSYSGVGGYTF.

J is TRBJ2-5 and V is TRBV3-1 (or the pseudogene TRBV3-2), with a possible D match to TRBD1 (6 bases). Germline V gene lookup returns CDR1 LGHDT and CDR2 YNNKEL (reference sequence). The CDR3 is 13 residues long. V was pared by 4 bases and J by 7 bases, with 13 bases between. Written as DNA, the CDR3 is TGTGCCAGCAGCCTACAGGGCTGGGGGACCCAGTACTTC. It is translated as CASSLQGWGTQYF.